This TCR beta chain was sequenced during a study of T cell repertoires in cytomegalovirus infection. CDR1 is MNHNY, CDR2 SVGAGI, per germline (reference sequence). V shed 4 bases and J shed 7 bases, with 14 bases lying between them. The CDR3 contains 15 residues. TCRdb itself ran the reads through MiXCR, one entry per CDR3 protein. The sample has over 150,000 distinct CDR3 sequences, about a sixth seen once. This clonotype was picked up a small number of times. Sequencing was carried out using CD8+ T cells from PBMCs. The V and J genes are TRBV6-6 and TRBJ1-6, with unresolved D. The TCR originated in a human donor in good health (CMV status not recorded). Some clones in this sample may be carry-over from other donors' samples. DNA for the CDR3: TGTGCCAGCAGTTCCGGGGAGGCCCGAAATTCACCCCTCCACTTT. This gives the protein CASSSGEARNSPLHF.